This T cell receptor beta chain was captured in a study of cytomegalovirus exposure and HLA in healthy donors. Study-wide results and limits: The authors assumed roughly uniform sequencing depth across donors for presence/absence analyses. Later analysis showed TCR association rates varying by HLA locus, highest for DRB1 and lowest for HLA-C. Common viral pathogens were later found to be apparently linked to several of the most significant clusters.

Notes on this clone: Its antigen is unknown.

There are 14 residues in the CDR3. Trimming left V 5 bases short and J 0 bases short, with 11 bases between. Germline CDR1 reads SGHNT; CDR2 reads YYREEE (reference sequence). The PCR made use of 60 Vbeta and 13 Jbeta primers. In the original processing: Tens of millions of unique TCR beta chains, roughly 11 million of them shared, were counted by a later analysis. TCRdb keeps only in-frame clones here, not all; method: immunoSEQ multiplex PCR. For V, J and clone size, that table is used; D and trimming come from the DNA. The repertoire holds 200,000 to 250,000 clones, about three quarters seen once, with around 15% in the top ten.

The sequenced material came from PBMCs. The sequence was collected from a man between 40 and 49 years old in good health and CMV-seronegative. The V call is TRBV5-4, the J call TRBJ1-2, with D possibly matching TRBD1 (5 bases). CDR3 DNA: TGTGCCAGCAGTCCCCGGGACTCTAACTATGGCTACACCTTC. It yields the protein CASSPRDSNYGYTF.